This T cell receptor beta chain is from a study of CD8 T cells in ankylosing spondylitis. Notes on the study in general: Disease-linked clones were reportedly significantly enriched in matched ankylosing spondylitis synovial fluid. What seemed typical of ankylosing spondylitis blood was a TCR beta motif built from eight highly homologous variants.

TCRdb passed the 5' RACE reads through MiXCR, listing each CDR3 protein once. The sample records a few hundred thousand distinct CDR3 sequences, around 7.6% being singletons. A few counts support this clonotype. Antigen specificity is unknown. CDR1 and CDR2 (germline): MNHEY, SMNVEV (reference sequence). V lost 2 bases to trimming and J lost 4 bases, with 11 bases between them. This CDR3 has 14 amino acids. This sequence joins TRBV27 and TRBJ1-2; tentatively, D is TRBD1 (6 bases). Input material: blood, either unsorted or a sorted T cell fraction (not recorded which). The source of this sequence is a male donor with ankylosing spondylitis. CDR3 in amino acids: CASSLRGTAYGYTF. The CDR3 bases are TGTGCCAGCAGTTTAAGGGGGACGGCCTATGGCTACACCTTC.